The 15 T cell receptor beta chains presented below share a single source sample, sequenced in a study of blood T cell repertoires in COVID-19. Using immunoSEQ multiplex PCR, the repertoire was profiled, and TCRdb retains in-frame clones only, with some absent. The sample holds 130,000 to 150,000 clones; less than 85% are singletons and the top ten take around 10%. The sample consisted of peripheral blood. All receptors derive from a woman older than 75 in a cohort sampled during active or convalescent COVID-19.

DNA of the CDR3: TGTGCCAGCAGCCGAACAGGGGCTGGTGAAAAACTGTTTTTT. Amino acid sequence: CASSRTGAGEKLFF. The V call is TRBV6-6, the J call TRBJ1-4; TRBD1 matches at 7 bases. The CDR3 extends over 14 amino acids. The V gene's germline CDR1 is MNHNY and CDR2 SVGAGI (reference sequence). J lost 7 bases, V lost 6 bases, and 8 bases had no gene match.

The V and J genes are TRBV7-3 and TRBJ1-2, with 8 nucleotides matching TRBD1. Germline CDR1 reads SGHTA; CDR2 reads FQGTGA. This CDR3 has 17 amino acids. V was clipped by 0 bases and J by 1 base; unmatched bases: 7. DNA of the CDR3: TGTGCCAGCAGCTTAACTTCACAGGGGGTTATTAACTATGGCTACACCTTC. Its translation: CASSLTSQGVINYGYTF. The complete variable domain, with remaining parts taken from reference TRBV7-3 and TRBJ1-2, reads GAGVSQTPSNKVTEKGKYVELRCDPISGHTALYWYRQSLGQGPEFLIYFQGTGAADDSGLPNDRFFAVRPEGSVSTLKIQRTERGDSAVYLCASSLTSQGVINYGYTFGSGTRLTVV.

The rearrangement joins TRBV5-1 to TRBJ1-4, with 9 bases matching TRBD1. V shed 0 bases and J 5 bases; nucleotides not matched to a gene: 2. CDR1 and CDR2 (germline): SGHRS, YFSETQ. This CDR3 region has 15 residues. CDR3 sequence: CASSLVGTGNEKLFF. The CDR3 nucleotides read TGCGCCAGCAGCTTGGTCGGGACAGGGAATGAAAAACTGTTTTTT.

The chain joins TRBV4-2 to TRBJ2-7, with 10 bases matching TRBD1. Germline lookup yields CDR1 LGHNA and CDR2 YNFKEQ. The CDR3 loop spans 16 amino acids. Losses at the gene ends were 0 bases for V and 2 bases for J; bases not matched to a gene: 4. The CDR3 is CASSQDRQGAPYEQYF. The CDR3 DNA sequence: TGTGCCAGCAGCCAAGACCGACAGGGGGCTCCCTACGAGCAGTACTTC.

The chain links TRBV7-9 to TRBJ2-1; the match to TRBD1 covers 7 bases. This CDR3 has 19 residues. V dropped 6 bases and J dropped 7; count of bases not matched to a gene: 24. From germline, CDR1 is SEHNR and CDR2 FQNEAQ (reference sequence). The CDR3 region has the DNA TGTGCCAGCAGTTATGGAGCGGACAGGCTACAGTTTTCGGTTAATGAGCAGTTCTTC. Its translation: CASSYGADRLQFSVNEQFF.

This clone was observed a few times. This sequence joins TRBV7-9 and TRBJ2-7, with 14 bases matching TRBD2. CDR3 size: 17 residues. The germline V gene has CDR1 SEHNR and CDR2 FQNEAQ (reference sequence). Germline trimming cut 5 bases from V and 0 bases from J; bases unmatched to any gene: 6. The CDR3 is CASSTGTSGGSSYEQYV. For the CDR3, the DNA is TGTGCCAGCAGCACCGGGACTAGCGGGGGATCCTCCTACGAGCAGTACGTC.

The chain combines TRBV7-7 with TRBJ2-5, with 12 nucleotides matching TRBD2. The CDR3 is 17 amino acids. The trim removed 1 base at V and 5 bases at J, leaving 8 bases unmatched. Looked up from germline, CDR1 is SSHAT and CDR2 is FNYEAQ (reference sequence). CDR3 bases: TGTGCCAGCAGCTTAGGTTTCCTAGCGGGGGGGCCGGAGACCCAGTACTTC. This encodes CASSLGFLAGGPETQYF.

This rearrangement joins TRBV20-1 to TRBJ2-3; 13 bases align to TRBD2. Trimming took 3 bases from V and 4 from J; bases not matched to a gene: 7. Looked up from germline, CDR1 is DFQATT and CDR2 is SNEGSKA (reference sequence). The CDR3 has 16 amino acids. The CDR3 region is CSASGGTSGDSDTQYF. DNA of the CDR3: TGCAGTGCTAGTGGTGGGACTAGCGGGGACTCAGATACGCAGTATTTT.

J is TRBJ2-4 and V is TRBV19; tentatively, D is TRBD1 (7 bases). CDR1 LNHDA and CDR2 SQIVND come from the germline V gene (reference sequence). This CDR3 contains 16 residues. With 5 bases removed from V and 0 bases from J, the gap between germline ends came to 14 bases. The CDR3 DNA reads TGTGCCAGTAGTCCCCGACAGGGACTAGCCAAAAACATTCAGTACTTC. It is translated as CASSPRQGLAKNIQYF. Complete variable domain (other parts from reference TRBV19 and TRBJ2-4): DGGITQSPKYLFRKEGQNVTLSCEQNLNHDAMYWYRQDPGQGLRLIYYSQIVNDFQKGDIAEGYSVSREKKESFPLTVTSAQKNPTAFYLCASSPRQGLAKNIQYFGAGTRLSVL.

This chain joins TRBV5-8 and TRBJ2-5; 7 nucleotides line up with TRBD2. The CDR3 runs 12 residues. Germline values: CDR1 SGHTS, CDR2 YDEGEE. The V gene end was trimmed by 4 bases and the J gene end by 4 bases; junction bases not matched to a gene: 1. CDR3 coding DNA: TGTGCCAGCAGCGGACTAGGAGAGACCCAGTACTTC. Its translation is CASSGLGETQYF. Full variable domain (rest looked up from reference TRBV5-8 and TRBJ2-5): EAGVTQSPTHLIKTRGQQATLRCSPISGHTSVYWYQQALGLGLQFLLWYDEGEERNRGNFPPRFSGRQFPNYSSELNVNALELEDSALYLCASSGLGETQYFGPGTRLLVL.

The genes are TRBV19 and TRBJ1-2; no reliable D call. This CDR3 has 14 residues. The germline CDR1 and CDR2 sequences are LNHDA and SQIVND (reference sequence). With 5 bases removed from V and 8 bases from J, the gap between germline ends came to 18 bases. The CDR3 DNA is TGTGCCAGTAGTCTTCAGCGAATAGTGGCCGGCTACACCTTC. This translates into CASSLQRIVAGYTF.

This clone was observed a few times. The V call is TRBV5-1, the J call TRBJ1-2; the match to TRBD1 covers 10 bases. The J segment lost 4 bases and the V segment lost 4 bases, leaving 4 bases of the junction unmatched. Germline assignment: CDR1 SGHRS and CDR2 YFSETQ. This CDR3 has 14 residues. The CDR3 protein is CASSQRTGGYGYTF. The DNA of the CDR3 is TGCGCCAGCAGCCAACGGACAGGGGGCTATGGCTACACCTTC. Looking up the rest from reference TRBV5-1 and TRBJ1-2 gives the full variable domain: KAGVTQTPRYLIKTRGQQVTLSCSPISGHRSVSWYQQTPGQGLQFLFEYFSETQRNKGNFPGRFSGRQFSNSRSEMNVSTLELGDSALYLCASSQRTGGYGYTFGSGTRLTVV.

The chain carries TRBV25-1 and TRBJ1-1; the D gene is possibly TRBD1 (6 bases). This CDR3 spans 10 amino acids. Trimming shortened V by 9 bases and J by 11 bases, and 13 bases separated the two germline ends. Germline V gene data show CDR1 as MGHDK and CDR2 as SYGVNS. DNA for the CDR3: TGTGCCAGTCGACAGGATGGCGCTTTCTTT. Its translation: CASRQDGAFF.

DNA of the CDR3: TGCAGCGGGGGGGGTGGCAGGCGTTTAGCTTTCTTT. Its protein is CSGGGGRRLAFF. The chain couples TRBV29-1 to TRBJ1-1; a possible D gene is TRBD1 (5 bases). V was clipped by 7 bases and J by 10 bases, with 19 bases between them. In germline, CDR1 is SQVTM, CDR2 ANQGSEA. This CDR3 has 12 amino acids.

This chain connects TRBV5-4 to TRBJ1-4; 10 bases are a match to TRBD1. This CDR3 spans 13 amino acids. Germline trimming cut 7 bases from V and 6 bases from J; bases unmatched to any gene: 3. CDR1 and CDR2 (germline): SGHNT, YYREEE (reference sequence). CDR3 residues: CASGGQGDEKLFF. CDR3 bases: TGTGCCAGCGGCGGACAGGGGGATGAAAAACTGTTTTTT.